This T cell receptor beta chain was obtained from a study of blood T cell repertoires in COVID-19. Original methodology: Reference gene primer amplification gave nucleated cell count estimates. The table came from immunoSEQ multiplex PCR; TCRdb's copy has only in-frame clones and leaves some out. Clonal size and the V and J genes are those of that table, whereas D and trimming came from the DNA. The data show hundreds of thousands of clones, about 88% seen once. The CDR3 covers 14 residues. Germline-derived CDR1 and CDR2 are LNHDA and SQIVND (reference sequence). V was pared by 2 bases and J by 1 base, with 6 bases between.

The sample comprised peripheral blood. The sequence was obtained from a woman in her thirties or forties who had recovered from COVID-19. The chain links TRBV19 to TRBJ2-1; weak D call: TRBD1 (5 bases). The CDR3 loop reads CASSIRGSYNEQFF. In DNA form, the CDR3 reads TGTGCCAGTAGTATAAGGGGATCCTACAATGAGCAGTTCTTC.